The clone carrying this TCR beta chain was seen many times. What it binds is not known. MiXCR, applied by TCRdb to the PCR reads, yields one record per CDR3 protein. Of 100,000 or so distinct CDR3 sequences in the sample, about 32% were seen once. The record originates from a study of molecular identifiers for immune sequencing clone quantification. Study information: In replicates, RNA from approximately 20,000 or 100,000 naive CD8 cells was divided five ways and four parts were sequenced. Regarding the study as a whole: Identical barcode-sharing TCR molecules could lead to underestimated sizes for highly expanded clones.

Germline lookup yields CDR1 SGHNT and CDR2 YYREEE (reference sequence). V was trimmed by 4 bases and J by 3 bases, leaving 13 bases between them. CDR3 size: 14 residues. Naive CD8 T cells, phenotype CD8+CD4-CCR7+CD45RA+, were sorted. This chain uses TRBV5-4 with TRBJ1-2; D possibly corresponds to TRBD1 (5 bases). The sequencing sample was made of naive CD8+ T cells from blood, with Jurkat cell RNA spiked in. Subset in this sample: FACS-sorted CD8+CD4-CCR7+CD45RA+ naive T cells. The source is a human donor in good health. Some libraries in this study had Jurkat cell RNA spiked in. CDR3 nucleotides: TGTGCCAGCAGCCGGCATGGGGGTTACTATGGCTACACCTTC. This sequence encodes CASSRHGGYYGYTF.